This T cell receptor (beta chain) was recorded in a study of T cells after yellow fever vaccination. This clonotype was seen a handful of times. TCRdb re-derived calls from the 5' RACE reads in MiXCR, one entry per CDR3 protein. The top ten hold just under 25% of the sample, which has under 350,000 distinct CDR3 sequences, roughly 4% seen once. The CDR3 has 20 residues. Germline V gives CDR1 SGHTA, CDR2 FQGNSA. Germline trimming cut 4 bases from V and 0 bases from J; bases unmatched to any gene: 9. The clonotype was recovered from a young man who received the YFV17D yellow fever vaccine. The V gene is TRBV7-2, the J gene TRBJ2-1; 16 bases fit TRBD2. The specimen was PBMCs, collected 5 days after the yellow fever booster vaccination. The CDR3 DNA reads as TGTGCCAGCAGCTGGCCACCGGGACTAGCGGGGGGGAGCTCCTACAATGAGCAGTTCTTC. Amino acid sequence: CASSWPPGLAGGSSYNEQFF.